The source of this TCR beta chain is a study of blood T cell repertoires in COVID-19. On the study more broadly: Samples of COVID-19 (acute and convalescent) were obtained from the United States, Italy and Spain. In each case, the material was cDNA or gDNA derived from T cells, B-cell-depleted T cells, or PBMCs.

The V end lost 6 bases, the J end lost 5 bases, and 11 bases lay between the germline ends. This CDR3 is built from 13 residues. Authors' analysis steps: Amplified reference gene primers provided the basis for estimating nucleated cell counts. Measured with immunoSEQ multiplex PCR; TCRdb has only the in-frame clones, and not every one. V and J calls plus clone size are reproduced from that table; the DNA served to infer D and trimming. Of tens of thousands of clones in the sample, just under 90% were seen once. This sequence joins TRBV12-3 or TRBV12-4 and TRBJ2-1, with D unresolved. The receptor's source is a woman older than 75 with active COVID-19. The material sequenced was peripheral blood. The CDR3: CASSLGRDNEQFF. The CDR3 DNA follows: TGTGCCAGCAGCCTTGGGCGCGACAATGAGCAGTTCTTC.